Below are 9 T cell receptor beta chains sequenced from a single sample in a study of shared clonotypes between healthy human individuals. Naive CD8 cells, CD45RO-negative and positively selected for CCR7, excluded terminally differentiated effector memory CD45RA+ cells. Sequenced by immunoSEQ multiplex PCR; TCRdb stores in-frame clones only, minus some. This table has roughly 1,800,000 clones, about 95% appearing once. Sample: naive CD8+ T cells sorted from blood. These receptors were taken from a young man in good health.

This clone has just one count. J is TRBJ2-7 and V is TRBV6-6; 7 bases agree with TRBD2. The length of the CDR3 is 14 residues. Germline loops: CDR1 MNHNY, CDR2 SVGAGI (reference sequence). V was clipped by 5 bases and J by 7 bases; unmatched bases: 11. The CDR3 protein is CASSQLGTGGEQYF. DNA of the CDR3: TGTGCCAGCAGTCAACTAGGAACGGGGGGTGAGCAGTACTTC.

The genes are TRBV7-3 and TRBJ2-1; 8 bases fit TRBD2. J gave up 0 bases and V 4 bases, and 2 bases lay outside the gene matches. Germline CDR1 reads SGHTA; CDR2 reads FQGTGA. CDR3 length: 15 residues. In nucleotides, the CDR3 is TGTGCCAGCAGCTCTGGACTAGCCTCCTACAATGAGCAGTTCTTC. Translation gives CASSSGLASYNEQFF.

The V call is TRBV15, the J call TRBJ1-6; 7 positions match TRBD1. The germline V gene has CDR1 LNHNV and CDR2 YYDKDF (reference sequence). V dropped 1 base and J dropped 9; count of bases not matched to a gene: 6. This CDR3 spans 15 amino acids. The CDR3 loop is CATSRANRGTSPLHF. The CDR3 nucleotides read TGTGCCACCAGCAGAGCCAACAGGGGAACTTCACCCCTCCACTTT.

The chain is built from TRBV5-1 and TRBJ2-3; a weak D match, TRBD2 (5 bases). The length of the CDR3 is 16 residues. Germline V gene sequence: CDR1 SGHRS, CDR2 YFSETQ. V lost 1 base and J 4 bases, leaving 16 bases between the germline ends. The CDR3 DNA reads as TGCGCCAGCAGCTTGTGGTTTGGGGAGAGCGCAGATACGCAGTATTTT. The encoded protein is CASSLWFGESADTQYF.

Points on this clone: Other DNA sequences in this specimen translate into the identical CDR3. The V gene is TRBV11-2, the J gene TRBJ2-1, with D hard to call. The CDR3 runs 13 residues. CDR1 and CDR2 (germline): SGHAT, FQNNGV. Trimming took off 0 bases at V and 7 bases at J, with 7 bases between the two ends. In DNA form, the CDR3 reads TGTGCCAGCAGCTTAGAACGAGGAAATGAGCAGTTCTTC. Protein product: CASSLERGNEQFF. The full variable domain, rest sourced from reference TRBV11-2 and TRBJ2-1, is EAGVAQSPRYKIIEKRQSVAFWCNPISGHATLYWYQQILGQGPKLLIQFQNNGVVDDSQLPKDRFSAERLKGVDSTLKIQPAKLEDSAVYLCASSLERGNEQFFGPGTRLTVL.

This clone has just one count. The CDR3 protein is CASSFRRPPATTGYGYTF. CDR3 bases: TGTGCCAGCAGCTTCCGCAGGCCCCCAGCGACTACTGGGTATGGCTACACCTTC. This chain links TRBV5-6 with TRBJ1-2, with D unresolved. The germline gives CDR1 SGHDT, CDR2 YYEEEE. The CDR3 spans 18 residues. Trimming shortened V by 2 bases and J by 5 bases, and 25 bases separated the two germline ends.

With respect to this clone: Different DNA sequences within this sample yield the same CDR3. The gene calls are TRBV5-4 and TRBJ2-2; the D gene is possibly TRBD2 (5 bases). V was cut by 5 bases and J by 6 bases, with 8 bases left in between. Looked up from germline, CDR1 is SGHNT and CDR2 is YYREEE (reference sequence). This CDR3 spans 12 amino acids. In nucleotides, the CDR3 is TGTGCCAGCAGTGGTAGCGCCGGGGAGCTGTTTTTT. Translating it yields CASSGSAGELFF.

The chain has TRBV30 and TRBJ1-2, with unresolved D. This CDR3 has 11 amino acids. V shed 4 bases and J shed 3 bases, with 6 bases lying between them. CDR1 and CDR2 from the germline V gene are GTSNPN and SVGIG (reference sequence). The CDR3 nucleotides read TGTGCCTGGATTGGGTACTATGGCTACACCTTC. Its translation is CAWIGYYGYTF.

This clone was observed once. This chain joins TRBV13 and TRBJ2-5, with TRBD2 matching 12 bases. V trimming: 5 bases; J trimming: 5 bases; junction bases outside the gene matches: 9. The CDR3 totals 16 residues. Germline values: CDR1 PRHDT, CDR2 FYEKMQ (reference sequence). CDR3 nucleotide sequence: TGTGCCAGCAGCCCCGCTAGCGGGGGGGCCCACGAGACCCAGTACTTC. It specifies CASSPASGGAHETQYF.